This TCR beta chain originates from a study of cytomegalovirus exposure and HLA in healthy donors. Study conclusions and caveats: Altogether, 164 TCR beta chains were recorded as cytomegalovirus-associated. In all likelihood, a cluster of highly shared sequence variants was a sequencing artifact.

The germline gives CDR1 DFQATT, CDR2 SNEGSKA (reference sequence). The CDR3 spans 11 residues. Trimming took off 2 bases at V and 12 bases at J, with 13 bases between the two ends. A multiplex PCR was run with 60 Vbeta primers and 13 Jbeta primers. This table comes from immunoSEQ multiplex PCR, and its TCRdb copy is limited to in-frame clones, with some not included. The repertoire includes around 99,000 clones, about 74% of them detected once, and 13% to 15% sits in the top ten. Worth noting for this clone: Its antigen is still unknown.

The receptor's source is a woman aged 35 to 49 in good health and CMV-seropositive. What was sequenced was PBMCs. The V call is TRBV20-1, the J call TRBJ2-5; TRBD2 might be the D (5 bases). The CDR3 coding sequence is TGCAGTGCTAGACTAGGACTTTGGGAGTACTTC. It translates to CSARLGLWEYF.